This TCR beta chain appears in the sequencing data of a study of blood T cell repertoires in COVID-19. On the study more broadly: PBMCs, B-cell-depleted T cells, or T cells provided the cDNA or gDNA that made up the material.

The V end was cut by 3 bases, the J end by 4 bases, with 9 bases between. Germline V CDR1 and CDR2: MDHEN, SYDVKM. The CDR3 runs to 13 residues. The cohort comprised adults aged about 18 to 90 years residing in some 24 US areas. Participants had their cohort set by participant-reported clinical history. This table comes from immunoSEQ multiplex PCR, and its TCRdb copy is limited to in-frame clones, with some not included. The repertoire includes 300,000 to 350,000 clones, around 86% of them detected once, and approximately 4.4% sits in the top ten. The sequencing input was PBMCs or T cells enriched from blood (not recorded which). The clonotype was recovered from a woman aged 40 to 50 with acute COVID-19. The J gene is TRBJ1-1, the V gene TRBV28; D is perhaps TRBD1 (5 bases). CDR3 sequence: CASSFQGVTEAFF. The CDR3 nucleotides read TGTGCCAGCAGTTTTCAGGGTGTCACTGAAGCTTTCTTT.